These T cell receptor beta chains were read from a single sample in a study of early T cells in non-severe SARS-CoV-2 infection. MiXCR, run by TCRdb on the 5' RACE reads, gives a single entry per CDR3 protein. Among roughly 100,000 distinct CDR3 sequences listed, under 15% were seen once. The sequenced sample consisted of whole blood. These receptors were collected from an adult who was a healthcare worker with PCR-confirmed SARS-CoV-2 infection or an uninfected control (not recorded which). The CDR3 runs from the conserved cysteine through the conserved F or W. The order of the fields is J gene, V gene, clone size, D gene, CDR3 protein, CDR3 DNA. The D gene is left open where the match is weak. Some rows mark clone size as missing; the rest say once, few, many or name a class of expanded clone.

>TRBJ2-5|TRBV5-6|many|-
CASSRTFQETQYF
TGTGCCAGCAGCAGGACCTTCCAAGAGACCCAGTACTTC
>TRBJ1-3|TRBV18|few|-
CASSRESSGNTIYF
TGTGCCAGCTCACGGGAAAGCTCTGGAAACACCATATATTTT
>TRBJ2-7|TRBV28|-|-
CASRRDFGSEQYF
TGTGCCAGCAGGCGGGATTTCGGGAGCGAGCAGTACTTC
>TRBJ2-3|TRBV28|few|-
CASRSDPRPQYF
TGTGCCAGCAGGTCCGACCCTCGACCGCAGTATTTT
>TRBJ2-1|TRBV20-1|-|TRBD2
CSAPELAGVDEQFF
TGCAGTGCACCGGAACTAGCGGGAGTCGATGAGCAGTTCTTC
>TRBJ2-5|TRBV20-1|many|-
CSARDHRVLKTQYF
TGCAGTGCTAGAGATCACAGGGTTCTGAAGACCCAGTACTTC
>TRBJ2-1|TRBV7-3|-|-
CASSLWRAGVNEQFF
TGTGCCAGCAGCTTATGGAGGGCAGGGGTCAATGAGCAGTTCTTC
>TRBJ2-3|TRBV6-7|few|TRBD2
CAGLLSGRRSGATTDTQYF
TGTGCCGGACTACTTAGCGGGAGACGGTCGGGGGCCACCACAGATACGCAGTATTTT
>TRBJ1-4|TRBV7-2|-|-
CASSLRGANEKLFF
TGTGCCAGCAGCTTGCGGGGAGCTAATGAAAAACTGTTTTTT
>TRBJ1-2|TRBV4-3|many|-
CASSQAARNYGYTF
TGCGCCAGCAGCCAAGCCGCCAGAAACTATGGCTACACCTTC
>TRBJ1-5|TRBV20-1|few|-
CSATHAGNQPQHF
TGCAGTGCGACGCATGCAGGCAATCAGCCCCAGCATTTT
>TRBJ2-7|TRBV28|-|-
CASGGGLSEQYF
TGTGCCAGCGGGGGAGGTTTAAGCGAGCAGTACTTC
>TRBJ2-7|TRBV6-7|many|-
CASSYSNFFPYEQYF
TGTGCCAGCAGTTACTCGAATTTTTTTCCCTACGAGCAGTACTTC
>TRBJ2-1|TRBV9|-|-
CASSVPGGVSRAEQFF
TGTGCCAGCAGCGTACCTGGCGGGGTCAGTAGGGCTGAGCAGTTCTTC
>TRBJ1-2|TRBV27|many|TRBD1
CASSKGTENYGYTF
TGTGCCAGCAGTAAAGGGACAGAGAACTATGGCTACACCTTC
>TRBJ2-7|TRBV10-3|-|-
CAISDQAGYEQYF
TGTGCCATCAGTGACCAGGCGGGATACGAGCAGTACTTC
>TRBJ2-1|TRBV9|many|-
CASSVEGLDVSEQFF
TGTGCCAGCAGCGTAGAGGGTCTAGACGTAAGTGAGCAGTTCTTC
>TRBJ2-7|TRBV10-3|-|-
CAISKEDYEQYF
TGTGCCATCAGTAAAGAAGACTACGAGCAGTACTTC
>TRBJ2-1|TRBV29-1|-|-
CSVEEGFEQFF
TGCAGCGTTGAAGAAGGATTTGAGCAGTTCTTC
>TRBJ2-1|TRBV2|few|-
CASSYLNEQFF
TGTGCCAGCAGCTATTTGAATGAGCAGTTCTTC
>TRBJ2-2|TRBV12-3/TRBV12-4|-|-
CASTRYDTGELFF
TGTGCCAGCACGCGGTACGACACCGGGGAGCTGTTTTTT
>TRBJ1-3|TRBV28|-|-
CASTWGGQWDTIYF
TGTGCCAGCACCTGGGGGGGGCAATGGGACACCATATATTTT
>TRBJ2-4|TRBV12-3/TRBV12-4|few|TRBD1
CASSLARRGWYIQYF
TGTGCCAGCAGTTTAGCCCGCAGGGGGTGGTACATTCAGTACTTC
>TRBJ2-3|TRBV2|-|-
CASSGDLALWADTQYF
TGTGCCAGCAGTGGGGATCTAGCACTTTGGGCAGATACGCAGTATTTT
>TRBJ1-5|TRBV9|-|-
CASSPRGQEGQPQHF
TGTGCCAGCAGCCCCAGAGGGCAGGAAGGTCAGCCCCAGCATTTT
>TRBJ2-4|TRBV11-2|few|-
CASSLGPGRNIQYF
TGTGCCAGCAGCTTAGGCCCAGGGAGAAACATTCAGTACTTC
>TRBJ2-2|TRBV20-1|few|-
CSARMDRGELFF
TGCAGTGCTAGAATGGACCGGGGGGAGCTGTTTTTT
>TRBJ2-3|TRBV9|many|-
CASSVGSFITDTQYF
TGTGCCAGCAGCGTAGGTAGCTTCATCACAGATACGCAGTATTTT
>TRBJ2-2|TRBV7-8|medium-sized|-
CASRPRGGDTGELFF
TGTGCCAGCCGTCCTAGGGGGGGGGACACCGGGGAGCTGTTTTTT
>TRBJ2-7|TRBV19|-|-
CASSTMEGYEQYF
TGTGCCAGTAGTACCATGGAGGGCTACGAGCAGTACTTC